One and the same sample provided the 32 T cell receptor beta chains below, sequenced in a study of spatial heterogeneity in lung cancer. Documented time point: sample taken at primary tumor resection. Sequencing covered unsorted whole RNA taken from tumor, nontumor lung or frozen PBMC. MiXCR was run by TCRdb on the 5' RACE reads, yielding one entry per CDR3 protein. This sample carries 40,000 to 45,000 distinct CDR3 sequences, roughly 15% of them seen once, and the ten largest clones take around 56%. The specimen comprised PBMCs, sampled at surgery. The receptors were gathered from a male donor with early-stage non-small cell lung cancer.

This clonotype occurred many times. This rearrangement joins TRBV2 to TRBJ2-7, with D uncertain. V lost 0 bases, J lost 7 bases, and 7 bases lay in between. CDR1 and CDR2 (germline): SNHLY, FYNNEI. This CDR3 is built from 12 residues. This CDR3 is CASSEALREQYF. CDR3 in DNA: TGTGCCAGCAGTGAAGCGCTGAGGGAGCAGTACTTC.

At least ten counts were recorded for this clonotype. CDR3 sequence (DNA): TGCAGTGCTAGAGATTACGGGAGGGCGGGCACAGATACGCAGTATTTT. Encoded protein: CSARDYGRAGTDTQYF. The chain carries TRBV20-1 and TRBJ2-3, with 8 bases matching TRBD2. The CDR3 totals 16 residues. Germline trimming cut 0 bases from V and 1 base from J; bases unmatched to any gene: 6. Per germline, CDR1 DFQATT and CDR2 SNEGSKA (reference sequence).

This clonotype was found a few times. The chain employs TRBV9 and TRBJ2-3; TRBD1 or TRBD2 may be the D gene (5 bases each). The germline V and J ends were trimmed by 0 bases and 0 bases, with 11 bases remaining between them. Germline V gene lookup returns CDR1 SGDLS and CDR2 YYNGEE. This CDR3 spans 16 amino acids. CDR3 in DNA: TGTGCCAGCAGCGTAGTTACCGGGGCTAGCACAGATACGCAGTATTTT. Its protein product is CASSVVTGASTDTQYF.

This clonotype was seen many times. The V call is TRBV28, the J call TRBJ1-4; the D gene is possibly TRBD1 (5 bases). CDR1 MDHEN and CDR2 SYDVKM come from the germline V gene. V dropped 7 bases and J dropped 8 bases, with 11 bases sitting between them. The CDR3 sequence is 12 residues long. CDR3 sequence: CASTRVREKLFF. The CDR3 region has the DNA TGTGCCAGCACCAGGGTTCGCGAAAAACTGTTTTTT. The full variable domain, rest sourced from reference TRBV28 and TRBJ1-4, is DVKVTQSSRYLVKRTGEKVFLECVQDMDHENMFWYRQDPGLGLRLIYFSYDVKMKEKGDIPEGYSVSREKKERFSLILESASTNQTSMYLCASTRVREKLFFGSGTQLSVL.

This clonotype has a handful of counts. This chain links TRBV11-1 with TRBJ1-1, with D perhaps matching TRBD1 (6 bases). Trimming took off 6 bases at V and 6 bases at J, with 17 bases between the two ends. CDR3 length: 14 residues. Germline V gene sequence: CDR1 SGHAT, CDR2 FQDESV (reference sequence). This CDR3 reads CASSLNRVTAEAFF. The CDR3 DNA sequence: TGTGCCAGCAGTTTGAACAGGGTGACGGCTGAAGCTTTCTTT. Together with reference TRBV11-1 and TRBJ1-1, the CDR3 gives the full variable domain: EAEVAQSPRYKITEKSQAVAFWCDPISGHATLYWYRQILGQGPELLVQFQDESVVDDSQLPKDRFSAERLKGVDSTLKIQPAELGDSAMYLCASSLNRVTAEAFFGQGTRLTVV.

This chain joins TRBV3-1 and TRBJ1-2; 8 bases align to TRBD1. This CDR3 contains 16 residues. CDR1 and CDR2 from the germline V gene are LGHDT and YNNKEL (reference sequence). The V segment lost 6 bases and the J segment 8 bases; nucleotides outside the gene matches: 17. CDR3 DNA sequence: TGTGCCAGCAGTCGCACCGAGGACAGGGATTCGACCGGCTACACCTTC. Translated: CASSRTEDRDSTGYTF.

This clonotype was observed at least ten times. The chain couples TRBV2 to TRBJ2-3; 10 nucleotides agree with TRBD2. V dropped 8 bases and J dropped 5; count of bases not matched to a gene: 4. The CDR3 covers 13 residues. Per germline, CDR1 SNHLY and CDR2 FYNNEI. CDR3 coding DNA: TGTGCCAGCCAAGCGGGAGGGGGAGATACGCAGTATTTT. It translates to CASQAGGGDTQYF.

This clonotype was observed a few times. The chain joins TRBV20-1 to TRBJ1-5; no definite D call. CDR3 length equals 14 residues. Germline V CDR1 and CDR2: DFQATT, SNEGSKA (reference sequence). Trimming shortened V by 6 bases and J by 0 bases, and 12 bases separated the two germline ends. The CDR3, as DNA: TGCAGTGCGGGGAGACATCATAGCAATCAGCCCCAGCATTTT. Its translation: CSAGRHHSNQPQHF.

This clonotype was counted between two and nine times. This could be a read error, since a much larger clone is one nucleotide away. The chain links TRBV5-1 to TRBJ2-7; a possible D gene is TRBD1 (6 bases). The CDR3 has 13 amino acids. Germline values: CDR1 SGHRS, CDR2 YFSETQ. CDR3 amino acids: CANSRDNSYEQYF. The CDR3 nucleotides read TGCGCCAACAGCCGGGACAACTCCTACGAGCAGTACTTC.

This clonotype showed up many times. The chain has TRBV12-3 or TRBV12-4 and TRBJ1-1; 8 bases map to TRBD1. V shed 3 bases, J shed 3 bases, and the junction held 6 bases outside the gene matches. The CDR3 is 15 residues long. This CDR3 is CASSLWTGKDTEAFF. CDR3 sequence (DNA): TGTGCCAGCAGTTTGTGGACAGGGAAGGACACTGAAGCTTTCTTT.

This clonotype has ten or more counts. The chain is built from TRBV7-8 and TRBJ1-4; no reliable D call. This CDR3 spans 13 amino acids. V was trimmed by 5 bases and J by 8 bases, leaving 12 bases between them. Germline V gives CDR1 SGHVS, CDR2 FQNEAQ. CDR3 DNA sequence: TGTGCCAGCAGCCCGAGGCTGAGCGAAAAACTGTTTTTT. It translates to CASSPRLSEKLFF. The full variable domain, with the rest looked up from reference TRBV7-8 and TRBJ1-4, is GAGVSQSPRYKVAKRGQDVALRCDPISGHVSLFWYQQALGQGPEFLTYFQNEAQLDKSGLPSDRFFAERPEGSVSTLKIQRTQQEDSAVYLCASSPRLSEKLFFGSGTQLSVL.

The chain links TRBV14 to TRBJ2-7, with D maybe TRBD1 (5 bases). The CDR3 runs 17 residues. The ends were cut back, 0 bases at V and 0 bases at J, with 15 bases in the middle. Germline V gene lookup returns CDR1 SGHDN and CDR2 FVKESK. CDR3 in DNA: TGTGCCAGCAGCCAAGAGGGGCCAGGCATTCGCTCCTACGAGCAGTACTTC. Its protein is CASSQEGPGIRSYEQYF.

This chain connects TRBV5-4 to TRBJ2-5, with a weak D call TRBD1 (6 bases). V was cut by 4 bases and J by 4 bases, with 17 bases left in between. Germline V gives CDR1 SGHNT, CDR2 YYREEE (reference sequence). The CDR3 has 15 amino acids. CDR3 residues: CASSRPGTFIETQYF. DNA for the CDR3: TGTGCCAGCAGCCGTCCCGGGACATTTATAGAGACCCAGTACTTC.

The J gene is TRBJ2-5, the V gene TRBV25-1; D not resolved. CDR3 length: 11 amino acids. The V end lost 8 bases, the J end lost 4 bases, and 8 bases lay between the germline ends. Germline V gene sequence: CDR1 MGHDK, CDR2 SYGVNS. The CDR3 coding sequence is TGTGCCAGCGGTAGGCGAGAGACCCAGTACTTC. Translation gives CASGRRETQYF.

V gene TRBV29-1 combines with J gene TRBJ2-7; 9 nucleotides agree with TRBD2. The germline V gene has CDR1 SQVTM and CDR2 ANQGSEA. The CDR3 covers 12 residues. J lost 6 bases, V lost 4 bases, and 4 bases had no gene match. Here the CDR3 DNA reads TGCAGCGTTGTTAGCGGGAGTGCCGAGCAGTACTTC. It encodes CSVVSGSAEQYF.

A remark on this clonotype: The junction shows a germline mismatch at one end, possibly a read error. The CDR3 coding sequence is TGTGCTAGCAGCTTAGAACTAGCGGGAGCCTCCTACAATGAGCAGTTCTTC. Translating gives CASSLELAGASYNEQFF. The V and J genes are TRBV7-7 and TRBJ2-1; 11 bases map to TRBD2. In germline, CDR1 is SSHAT, CDR2 FNYEAQ (reference sequence). The CDR3 sequence is 17 residues long.

This clonotype was observed a few times. The chain employs TRBV10-3 and TRBJ2-2, with TRBD2 matching 7 bases. The CDR3 length is 14 residues. The germline gives CDR1 ENHRY, CDR2 SYGVKD. The trim removed 10 bases at V and 5 bases at J, leaving 10 bases unmatched. CDR3 DNA: TGTGCCACCTCGGGGGGAAGCCGGACCGGGGAGCTGTTTTTT. Its translation is CATSGGSRTGELFF.

This clonotype has just a few counts. The chain employs TRBV5-1 and TRBJ1-1; D remains unclear. This CDR3 has 14 amino acids. Germline lookup yields CDR1 SGHRS and CDR2 YFSETQ. Trimming cost V 0 bases and J 4 bases, with 10 bases left between them. The CDR3 DNA sequence: TGCGCCAGCAGCTTGGCGAGTCGCTCCACTGAAGCTTTCTTT. Its translation is CASSLASRSTEAFF.

This clonotype was observed a handful of times. This chain connects TRBV20-1 to TRBJ2-7; D is uncertain. Between the trimmed V and J ends, which lost 5 bases and 0 bases, there was a span of 11 bases. This CDR3 has 13 amino acids. The germline CDR1 and CDR2 sequences are DFQATT and SNEGSKA (reference sequence). Written as DNA, the CDR3 is TGCAGTGCTCGGACCTACTTCTCCTACGAGCAGTACTTC. It specifies CSARTYFSYEQYF.

V and J are TRBV20-1 and TRBJ2-2, with a possible D match to TRBD1 (7 bases). Trimming shortened V by 0 bases and J by 5 bases, and 13 bases separated the two germline ends. Germline V gives CDR1 DFQATT, CDR2 SNEGSKA (reference sequence). The CDR3 sequence is 15 residues long. In nucleotides, the CDR3 is TGCAGTGCTAGAGAAGGAGGGGGCGGAACCGGGGAGCTGTTTTTT. Its translation: CSAREGGGGTGELFF.

The table lists this clonotype with a few counts. CDR3 sequence (DNA): TGTGCCAGCAGCTTAGACAGGGCCTACGAGCAGTACTTC. Amino acids: CASSLDRAYEQYF. The chain links TRBV7-9 to TRBJ2-7, with D possibly being TRBD1 (6 bases). CDR3 length: 13 amino acids. Between the trimmed V and J ends, which lost 1 base and 2 bases, there was a span of 6 bases. Per the germline V gene, CDR1 is SEHNR and CDR2 is FQNEAQ (reference sequence).

This chain connects TRBV9 to TRBJ1-5; 7 nucleotides agree with TRBD1. Germline V lookup: CDR1 SGDLS, CDR2 YYNGEE. This CDR3 is built from 15 residues. With V trimmed by 3 bases and J by 5 bases, 8 bases remained unmatched. DNA for the CDR3: TGTGCCAGCAGCGCTACCGGGACAGCCCATCAGCCCCAGCATTTT. Translating it yields CASSATGTAHQPQHF. Complete variable domain (other parts from reference TRBV9 and TRBJ1-5): DSGVTQTPKHLITATGQRVTLRCSPRSGDLSVYWYQQSLDQGLQFLIQYYNGEERAKGNILERFSAQQFPDLHSELNLSSLELGDSALYFCASSATGTAHQPQHFGDGTRLSIL.

This clonotype was counted only a few times. The chain has TRBV20-1 and TRBJ2-7, with 10 positions matching TRBD1. Germline assignment: CDR1 DFQATT and CDR2 SNEGSKA (reference sequence). The ends lost 0 bases at V and 4 bases at J; junction bases unmatched: 9. The CDR3 is 16 residues long. CDR3 sequence (DNA): TGCAGTGCTAGAGATCCCCCCGGGACAGGGGAGTACGAGCAGTACTTC. Its protein product is CSARDPPGTGEYEQYF.

This clonotype was picked up a small number of times. This chain joins TRBV29-1 and TRBJ2-5; TRBD1 matches 9 bases. CDR3 size: 14 residues. Germline V CDR1 and CDR2: SQVTM, ANQGSEA. With 3 bases clipped from V and 1 base from J, the junction kept 3 bases outside the gene matches. CDR3 residues: CSVDTTGGQETQYF. In nucleotides, the CDR3 is TGCAGCGTTGACACGACAGGGGGCCAAGAGACCCAGTACTTC.

This clonotype came up a few times. The rearrangement joins TRBV30 to TRBJ1-6; 7 nucleotides align to TRBD1. The CDR3 sequence is 14 residues long. The V segment lost 4 bases and the J segment 6 bases; nucleotides outside the gene matches: 6. Germline V gene lookup returns CDR1 GTSNPN and CDR2 SVGIG (reference sequence). The CDR3 protein is CAWTRTGANSPLHF. The CDR3 DNA reads as TGTGCCTGGACTAGGACAGGCGCTAATTCACCCCTCCACTTT.

This clonotype was detected ten times or more. This chain uses TRBV2 with TRBJ1-1, with TRBD1 matching 8 bases. Germline values: CDR1 SNHLY, CDR2 FYNNEI. The CDR3 spans 15 residues. V shed 1 base, J shed 7 bases, and the junction held 8 bases outside the gene matches. CDR3 amino acids: CASSEEGRGLFEAFF. DNA for the CDR3: TGTGCCAGCAGTGAAGAAGGCAGGGGGCTCTTTGAAGCTTTCTTT.

Ten or more counts support this clonotype. This chain uses TRBV12-3 or TRBV12-4 with TRBJ2-7, with 8 bases aligning to TRBD1. Trimming cost V 6 bases and J 3 bases; bases outside gene matches: 7. This CDR3 is 14 amino acids long. Here the CDR3 DNA reads TGTGCCAGCAGCCTAGGACAGGGCCGCTACGAGCAGTACTTC. Residues: CASSLGQGRYEQYF.

This clonotype has at least ten counts. V is TRBV7-6 and J is TRBJ1-6; TRBD1 aligns across 7 bases. The CDR3 contains 15 residues. Germline V gene data show CDR1 as SGHVS and CDR2 as FNYEAQ. Trimming took 5 bases from V and 7 from J; bases not matched to a gene: 8. Here the CDR3 DNA reads TGTGCCAGCAGCCGCCGGGACAGCACGAATTCACCCCTCCACTTT. As protein: CASSRRDSTNSPLHF.

This clonotype was observed a handful of times. The rearrangement uses TRBV7-2 and TRBJ2-4; 8 bases fit TRBD2. The V and J ends lost 5 bases and 0 bases, in that order; junction bases with no gene match: 9. The CDR3 length is 17 residues. Germline V CDR1 and CDR2: SGHTA, FQGNSA. The CDR3 nucleotides are TGTGCCAGCAGCCCCTCTAGCGGGCGCTTAGCCAAAAACATTCAGTACTTC. Amino acid sequence: CASSPSSGRLAKNIQYF.

In this sample, this clonotype turned up a few times. J is TRBJ1-4 and V is TRBV12-3 or TRBV12-4, with 7 bases that match TRBD1. This CDR3 is built from 15 residues. J was trimmed by 9 bases and V by 0 bases; bases with no gene match: 7. CDR3 nucleotides: TGTGCCAGCAGTTTAGCCGGGGACAGACGACAAAAACTGTTTTTT. Its translation is CASSLAGDRRQKLFF.

This clonotype was seen a few times. This sequence joins TRBV12-3 or TRBV12-4 and TRBJ1-2, with a weak D call TRBD1 (6 bases). This CDR3 is 11 amino acids long. Trimming pared 9 bases from V and 7 bases from J, leaving 12 bases between. The CDR3: CASSQGFGYTF. Written as DNA, the CDR3 is TGTGCCAGTTCCCAGGGGTTTGGCTACACCTTC.

This clonotype was found a few times. The rearrangement links TRBV28 to TRBJ1-5; 9 bases align to TRBD1. The germline gives CDR1 MDHEN, CDR2 SYDVKM. The CDR3 consists of 14 residues. V shed 4 bases and J 10 bases; nucleotides not matched to a gene: 8. Here the CDR3 DNA reads TGTGCCAGCAGTTCCGGGACAGGGTTACTTCCCCAGCATTTT. Translated: CASSSGTGLLPQHF.